This T cell receptor beta chain was sequenced for a study of control samples from healthy donors and cancer patients. The V end lost 6 bases, the J end lost 5 bases, and 10 bases lay between the germline ends. Germline V gene lookup returns CDR1 LGHNA and CDR2 YSLEER. The CDR3 totals 12 residues. The table came from immunoSEQ multiplex PCR; TCRdb's copy has only in-frame clones and leaves some out. Here the sample spans 45,000 to 70,000 clones, 75% to 95% being singletons. This TCR came from a man between 25 and 39 years old with colorectal cancer. Sequences were obtained from PBMCs. The chain recombines TRBV4-3 with TRBJ1-1; the D gene is possibly TRBD1 (6 bases). The CDR3 sequence: CASRGGATEAFF. The CDR3, as DNA: TGCGCCAGCAGGGGGGGGGCTACTGAAGCTTTCTTT.